Listed here are 5 T cell receptor beta chains from one sample, sequenced in a study of cytomegalovirus exposure and HLA in healthy donors. Primers for the PCR totalled 60 Vbeta and 13 Jbeta. The protocol was immunoSEQ multiplex PCR, while the TCRdb copy is restricted to in-frame clones and leaves out a portion. Seen here are roughly 140,000 clones, roughly 77% observed once, and the top ten hold approximately 1.8%. Source material: PBMCs. The receptor source for this set is a woman in her thirties in good health and CMV-seronegative.

In nucleotides, the CDR3 is TGCGCCAGCAGCCAAGGGGGTCTAGCGGGGGAGACCCAGTACTTC. Encoded protein: CASSQGGLAGETQYF. This chain uses TRBV4-1 with TRBJ2-5; 9 nucleotides agree with TRBD2. Germline-derived CDR1 and CDR2 are MGHRA and YSYEKL. V gave up 1 base and J gave up 5 bases; unmatched junction bases: 5. The CDR3 spans 15 residues.

The chain has TRBV30 and TRBJ2-5; weak D call: TRBD1 (5 bases). Germline CDR1 and CDR2: GTSNPN and SVGIG (reference sequence). This CDR3 region has 12 residues. V gave up 3 bases and J gave up 5 bases, with 10 bases separating them. CDR3 coding DNA: TGTGCCTGGAGGGGGCTGCGGGAGACCCAGTACTTC. Amino acid sequence: CAWRGLRETQYF.

The sample holds a few counts of this clone. The rearrangement joins TRBV28 to TRBJ2-7; D may be TRBD1 (5 bases). With 7 bases removed from V and 1 base from J, the gap between germline ends came to 17 bases. The CDR3 has 15 residues. CDR1 and CDR2 from the germline V gene are MDHEN and SYDVKM. The CDR3 loop reads CASTGYLTPSYEQYF. As DNA, the CDR3 is TGTGCCAGCACAGGGTACTTAACCCCTTCCTACGAGCAGTACTTC.

V is TRBV4-1 and J is TRBJ2-5; D is possibly TRBD2 (7 bases). V shed 5 bases and J shed 1 base, with 14 bases lying between them. The germline gives CDR1 MGHRA, CDR2 YSYEKL. CDR3 size: 15 residues. In DNA form, the CDR3 reads TGCGCCAGCAGCGCGGGGGACAATCTCCAAGAGACCCAGTACTTC. Translating gives CASSAGDNLQETQYF.

The chain combines TRBV5-6 with TRBJ1-2; D is ambiguous. The V end lost 0 bases, the J end lost 5 bases, and 5 bases lay between the germline ends. The germline gives CDR1 SGHDT, CDR2 YYEEEE. The CDR3 sequence is 12 residues long. The CDR3 nucleotides are TGTGCCAGCAGCTTGGCCGGGTATGGCTACACCTTC. Its protein product is CASSLAGYGYTF.